This TCR beta chain came from a study of blood T cell repertoires in COVID-19 (dated by TCRdb to 2018 to 2020). A note on the overall study: Samples from collaborators originated in the United States, Italy and Spain and spanned both the acute and convalescent phases of COVID-19. The repertoires were released in a freely available public database meant as a resource for research on the immune response to SARS-CoV-2. The material from the prospective study consisted of cDNA or gDNA derived from T cells, B-cell-depleted T cells, or PBMCs. A de-identified subject ID, COVID-19 status, age in years and sex were almost always included in the sample metadata. The dataset comprised deeply sampled blood TCRbeta repertoires from subjects exposed to, actively infected with, or recovered from COVID-19. Samples came from the ongoing ImmuneRACE study (first 160 participants) plus 1,254 subjects from 6 global collaborators. Where HLA class I and class II types were available, the types were taken from metadata supplied by the sample provider, not from assay-based typing.

CDR1 SGHDN and CDR2 FVKESK are derived from the germline V gene. V loses 4 bases at its end and J loses 3 bases; junction bases beyond the gene matches: 11. Its CDR3 holds 16 amino acids, cysteine through phenylalanine. CDR3 DNA only is kept here, 48 bases in frame from base 1. The immunoSEQ Assay, a bias-controlled multiplex PCR, was used to amplify TCRbeta CDR3 regions from genomic DNA. Per the source publication's procedure: The number of nucleated cells in each sample was estimated from the amplification of reference gene primers within the assay. Sequence reads were collapsed and filtered to measure the absolute abundance of every unique TCRbeta CDR3 rearrangement. Productive Simpson clonality was computed per sample as the square root of Simpson's diversity index over productive rearrangements. Here the immuneACCESS table is served through TCRdb, limited to in-frame sequences with V and J called. Missing clones are a known gap in these copies; in checked studies unresolved V genes cover under half, and the rest lacks a known reason. V and J calls and clone size are given by that table; D and trimming were obtained from the DNA. Recorded for this sample are tens of thousands of clones; roughly 80% of them occurred a single time. The ten largest clones take up 9% to 10% of the sample.

Collaborating institutions collected whole blood in K2EDTA tubes following their own protocols. For TCRbeta analysis, collaborator samples were shipped as frozen whole blood, as isolated PBMCs, or as DNA extracted from either sample type. The paper's findings and limits, for the study overall: How much clinical and demographic metadata was included differed by source and by participant, and the metadata was provided uncurated.

A note on this clone: Its antigen remains undetermined. The record has no base qualities; no much larger clone is one base away.

In this chain, TRBV14 is recombined with TRBJ2-5, with 7 central nucleotides matching TRBD1. The TCR originated in a man aged 55 to 70 in a cohort sampled during active COVID-19. Sequencing used peripheral blood. The nucleotide sequence is TGTGCCAGCAGCCGCAATCGGGACAGAAGTAAAGAGACCCAGTACTTC. This encodes CASSRNRDRSKETQYF.